The TCR beta chain under discussion was sequenced for a study of blood T cell repertoires in COVID-19. Study at large: Both acute and convalescent COVID-19 samples were obtained from the United States, Italy and Spain.

Under the authors' procedure: Counts of nucleated cells, estimated from reference gene primer amplification, were obtained. Libraries were prepared by immunoSEQ multiplex PCR; TCRdb keeps only in-frame clonotypes and omits some of them. V and J calls plus clone size are reproduced from that table; the DNA served to infer D and trimming. The sample records some 150,000 clones, roughly 82% being singletons. Sequenced input: peripheral blood. This receptor was taken from a woman aged 45-59 years with acute or convalescent COVID-19.

DNA of the CDR3: TGTGCCAGCAGGCCGCCCGGGACAATAAACACTGAAGCTTTCTTT. It codes for CASRPPGTINTEAFF. V usage is TRBV9 and J usage is TRBJ1-1, with D possibly TRBD1 on 6 matching bases. Germline V lookup: CDR1 SGDLS, CDR2 YYNGEE. The CDR3 extends over 15 amino acids. Trimming pared 5 bases from V and 2 bases from J, leaving 16 bases between.